This entry lists 26 T cell receptor beta chains sequenced from one sample in a study of cytomegalovirus exposure and HLA in healthy donors. PCR primers comprised 60 Vbeta and 13 Jbeta primers. TCRdb's copy holds only in-frame clones and misses some; the assay was immunoSEQ multiplex PCR. Its clone listing holds approximately 70,000 clones. The sample consisted of PBMCs. These receptors all come from a woman between 35 and 50 years old in good health and CMV-seropositive.

The V gene is TRBV7-3, the J gene TRBJ1-1, with D tentatively TRBD1 (5 bases). Germline V gives CDR1 SGHTA, CDR2 FQGTGA. V gave up 1 base and J gave up 0 bases, with 18 bases separating them. The CDR3 has 18 residues. The CDR3, as DNA: TGTGCCAGCAGCTTAATTCCCGGGCAGGGACTACTGAACACTGAAGCTTTCTTT. It is translated as CASSLIPGQGLLNTEAFF.

The genes are TRBV4-1 and TRBJ1-2; 7 nucleotides match TRBD1. Germline CDR1 and CDR2: MGHRA and YSYEKL. J gave up 4 bases and V 0 bases, and 2 bases lay outside the gene matches. The CDR3 is 14 residues long. CDR3 nucleotides: TGCGCCAGCAGCCAAGAGACAGGGAGCTATGGCTACACCTTC. It yields the protein CASSQETGSYGYTF.

For this clone: One end of the junction is discordant with germline, which a read error may explain. The chain employs TRBV25-1 and TRBJ2-5; possibly TRBD1 for D (7 bases). The germline CDR1 and CDR2 sequences are MGHDK and SYGVNS. The CDR3 runs to 15 residues. The CDR3 nucleotides are TGTGCCAGCAGTGCGGGACAGTCGCCGGGAGAGGCCCAGTACTTC. Its protein product is CASSAGQSPGEAQYF.

In DNA, the CDR3 is TGTGCCAGCAGTTCTCACTTTCCCCAGGGAACAGATACGCAGTATTTT. Translation: CASSSHFPQGTDTQYF. The chain employs TRBV25-1 and TRBJ2-3; maybe TRBD1 (5 bases). Per germline, CDR1 MGHDK and CDR2 SYGVNS. CDR3 length: 16 amino acids. V lost 5 bases to trimming and J lost 3 bases, with 18 bases between them.

The V gene is TRBV27, the J gene TRBJ2-3; tentative D call: TRBD2 (7 bases). CDR3 length: 15 residues. Deletions cut 6 bases from V and 2 bases from J, with 15 bases between. Germline V gene sequence: CDR1 MNHEY, CDR2 SMNVEV (reference sequence). The CDR3: CASSGGRGYTDTQYF. In nucleotides, the CDR3 is TGTGCCAGCAGCGGGGGGCGGGGTTACACAGATACGCAGTATTTT.

CDR3 bases: TGTGCCACCACGAGAGCGGGTTCTATCTCGGGCTACACCTTC. Its translation is CATTRAGSISGYTF. V gene TRBV2 combines with J gene TRBJ1-2; D unresolved. The CDR3 has 14 amino acids. The ends were cut back, 10 bases at V and 8 bases at J, with 23 bases in the middle. Germline assignment: CDR1 SNHLY and CDR2 FYNNEI.

V and J are TRBV7-7 and TRBJ2-2; D possibly corresponds to TRBD1 (6 bases). The V gene's germline CDR1 is SSHAT and CDR2 FNYEAQ (reference sequence). This CDR3 is built from 15 residues. V lost 5 bases and J lost 5, with 15 bases in between. The CDR3 nucleotides are TGTGCCAGCAGCCCGCGGCAAGGGGGTACCGGGGAGCTGTTTTTT. Its protein product is CASSPRQGGTGELFF.

The chain links TRBV5-1 to TRBJ2-7; TRBD2 matches 7 bases. The germline gives CDR1 SGHRS, CDR2 YFSETQ. There are 15 residues in the CDR3. The junction had 4 bases not matched to a gene; V was cut back by 0 bases and J by 1 base. The CDR3 reads CASSLDSGGSYEQYF. The CDR3, as DNA: TGCGCCAGCAGCTTGGATTCGGGGGGATCCTACGAGCAGTACTTC.

The V gene is TRBV5-1, the J gene TRBJ1-1, with TRBD1 matching over 8 bases. The CDR3 spans 15 residues. Germline values: CDR1 SGHRS, CDR2 YFSETQ. V dropped 1 base and J dropped 4; count of bases not matched to a gene: 6. The CDR3 DNA follows: TGCGCCAGCAGCTTGCGAGGACAGGGAAGCACTGAAGCTTTCTTT. The encoded protein is CASSLRGQGSTEAFF.

The chain employs TRBV7-9 and TRBJ1-2, with a possible D match to TRBD1 (5 bases). V lost 4 bases to trimming and J lost 3 bases, with 6 bases between them. The CDR3 totals 12 residues. CDR1 and CDR2 (germline): SEHNR, FQNEAQ (reference sequence). CDR3 amino acids: CASSWGDYGYTF. CDR3 DNA: TGTGCCAGCAGCTGGGGGGACTATGGCTACACCTTC.

The gene calls are TRBV6-1 and TRBJ2-3, with TRBD1 identical over 9 bases. CDR1 and CDR2 from the germline V gene are MNHNS and SASEGT. Losses at the gene ends were 11 bases for V and 0 bases for J; bases not matched to a gene: 6. The CDR3 consists of 14 residues. CDR3 sequence reads: CAVGQGTSTDTQYF. The CDR3, as DNA: TGTGCCGTCGGACAGGGGACTAGCACAGATACGCAGTATTTT.

CDR3 in DNA: TGTGCCAGCAGCTTTTTGACAGGGAGGGAGACCCAGTACTTC. Residues: CASSFLTGRETQYF. The chain couples TRBV7-9 to TRBJ2-5, with D tentatively TRBD1 (7 bases). V was trimmed by 3 bases and J by 5 bases, leaving 13 bases between them. There are 14 residues in the CDR3. Germline CDR1 SEHNR, CDR2 FQNEAQ (reference sequence). Based on the CDR3 plus reference TRBV7-9 and TRBJ2-5, the full variable domain is DTGVSQNPRHKITKRGQNVTFRCDPISEHNRLYWYRQTLGQGPEFLTYFQNEAQLEKSRLLSDRFSAERPKGSFSTLEIQRTEQGDSAMYLCASSFLTGRETQYFGPGTRLLVL.

The chain links TRBV28 to TRBJ2-7; 9 bases match TRBD1. This CDR3 has 12 amino acids. Germline V gene sequence: CDR1 MDHEN, CDR2 SYDVKM. With V trimmed by 8 bases and J by 3 bases, 2 bases remained unmatched. The CDR3 sequence: CASGTGLYEQYF. The DNA of the CDR3 is TGTGCCAGCGGGACAGGGCTCTACGAGCAGTACTTC.

The gene calls are TRBV19 and TRBJ2-3; 8 bases map to TRBD2. The V gene end was trimmed by 3 bases and the J gene end by 1 base; junction bases not matched to a gene: 6. The CDR3 extends over 16 amino acids. Germline CDR1 LNHDA, CDR2 SQIVND (reference sequence). The CDR3 here is CASSIVRGGGTDTQYF. CDR3 sequence (DNA): TGTGCCAGTAGTATCGTACGGGGGGGCGGCACAGATACGCAGTATTTT.

The CDR3 DNA sequence: TGTGCCAGCAGCGCCGGGACTAGCGGGCGCAATGAGCAGTTCTTC. As protein: CASSAGTSGRNEQFF. The chain is built from TRBV7-8 and TRBJ2-1, with 12 nucleotides matching TRBD2. The CDR3 has 15 amino acids. V gave up 5 bases and J gave up 6 bases; unmatched junction bases: 5. In germline, CDR1 is SGHVS, CDR2 FQNEAQ.

The gene calls are TRBV27 and TRBJ2-2, with D unclear. The CDR3 runs 15 residues. Germline V CDR1 and CDR2: MNHEY, SMNVEV (reference sequence). With 5 bases removed from V and 4 bases from J, the gap between germline ends came to 14 bases. The CDR3 coding sequence is TGTGCCAGCAGTCTAGACCTGACGGTCACCGGGGAGCTGTTTTTT. This sequence encodes CASSLDLTVTGELFF.

The chain carries TRBV11-2 and TRBJ2-3, with no clear D. Trimming took off 0 bases at V and 6 bases at J, with 7 bases between the two ends. There are 13 residues in the CDR3. Germline-derived CDR1 and CDR2 are SGHAT and FQNNGV. The CDR3 region is CASSLDRRDTQYF. In nucleotides, the CDR3 is TGTGCCAGCAGCTTAGACCGCCGGGATACGCAGTATTTT.

The genes are TRBV20-1 and TRBJ2-1; no reliable D call. Germline-derived CDR1 and CDR2 are DFQATT and SNEGSKA (reference sequence). There are 11 residues in the CDR3. Trimming cost V 5 bases and J 7 bases, with 9 bases left between them. The CDR3 here is CSAPTWNEQFF. CDR3 coding DNA: TGCAGTGCTCCAACTTGGAATGAGCAGTTCTTC.

V gene TRBV5-6 combines with J gene TRBJ1-5; D unclear. The germline V gene encodes CDR1 SGHDT and CDR2 YYEEEE. The ends were cut back, 5 bases at V and 6 bases at J, with 18 bases in the middle. The CDR3 sequence is 15 residues long. CDR3 nucleotides: TGTGCCAGCAGTATGGGAGGGATGGGCGGTCAGCCCCAGCATTTT. Translation: CASSMGGMGGQPQHF.

J is TRBJ2-5 and V is TRBV7-3, with D possibly TRBD1 on 5 matching bases. V was clipped by 0 bases and J by 10 bases, with 12 bases between them. This CDR3 comprises 13 residues. Germline V gene data show CDR1 as SGHTA and CDR2 as FQGTGA. The CDR3 protein is CASSLTVGQDQYF. As DNA, the CDR3 is TGTGCCAGCAGCTTAACCGTGGGGCAAGACCAGTACTTC.

CDR3 region: CASSLVGGRAHNEQFF. In nucleotides, the CDR3 is TGTGCCAGCAGCTTAGTCGGCGGGAGGGCCCATAATGAGCAGTTCTTC. The gene calls are TRBV11-2 and TRBJ2-1; 9 nucleotides line up with TRBD2. V trimming: 1 base; J trimming: 7 bases; junction bases outside the gene matches: 8. CDR3 size: 16 residues. The V gene's germline CDR1 is SGHAT and CDR2 FQNNGV.

J is TRBJ2-1 and V is TRBV9; 9 bases map to TRBD2. With V trimmed by 0 bases and J by 3 bases, 4 bases remained unmatched. Looked up from germline, CDR1 is SGDLS and CDR2 is YYNGEE. This CDR3 region has 16 residues. CDR3 loop: CASSVALAGNYNEQFF. The CDR3 DNA reads TGTGCCAGCAGCGTAGCCCTAGCGGGAAACTACAATGAGCAGTTCTTC.

The rearrangement uses TRBV7-9 and TRBJ1-1; D unclear. Per the germline V gene, CDR1 is SEHNR and CDR2 is FQNEAQ (reference sequence). The V end lost 1 base, the J end lost 2 bases, and 14 bases lay between the germline ends. The CDR3 contains 16 residues. The CDR3 nucleotides are TGTGCCAGCAGCTTAGGTCGGCAGGTGAGAAACACTGAAGCTTTCTTT. It yields the protein CASSLGRQVRNTEAFF.

V usage is TRBV11-2 and J usage is TRBJ2-7; 8 bases fit TRBD2. V shed 6 bases and J 8 bases; nucleotides not matched to a gene: 18. There are 16 residues in the CDR3. CDR1 and CDR2 from the germline V gene are SGHAT and FQNNGV. The CDR3: CASSSPRDGGGKQQYF. The CDR3, as DNA: TGTGCCAGCAGTTCCCCACGGGACGGCGGGGGGAAGCAGCAGTACTTC.

The chain joins TRBV5-1 to TRBJ1-2; the D is unclear. Per germline, CDR1 SGHRS and CDR2 YFSETQ. The ends were cut back, 0 bases at V and 3 bases at J, with 3 bases in the middle. The length of the CDR3 is 12 residues. The CDR3 region is CASSLADYGYTF. The DNA for the CDR3 is TGCGCCAGCAGCTTGGCCGACTATGGCTACACCTTC. The full variable domain, with the rest looked up from reference TRBV5-1 and TRBJ1-2, is KAGVTQTPRYLIKTRGQQVTLSCSPISGHRSVSWYQQTPGQGLQFLFEYFSETQRNKGNFPGRFSGRQFSNSRSEMNVSTLELGDSALYLCASSLADYGYTFGSGTRLTVV.

This rearrangement joins TRBV5-4 to TRBJ1-1, with a weak D call TRBD1 (6 bases). Deletions cut 5 bases from V and 1 base from J, with 15 bases between. The CDR3 contains 15 residues. The germline V gene has CDR1 SGHNT and CDR2 YYREEE (reference sequence). CDR3 nucleotides: TGTGCCAGCAGTCGCTCGGGGGGCCCGAACACTGAAGCTTTCTTT. It codes for CASSRSGGPNTEAFF.